The 16 T cell receptor beta chains reported below all come from one sample, sequenced in a study of siplizumab effects on memory and regulatory T cells. The repertoire was sequenced with immunoSEQ multiplex PCR; TCRdb's copy has only in-frame clones and lacks some. Among about 120,000 clones listed, around 94% were seen once. What was sequenced was non-Treg CD4+ T cells sorted from blood. Every receptor here comes from a human donor in good health.

This chain connects TRBV6-5 to TRBJ1-1; 7 bases match TRBD1. The V gene's germline CDR1 is MNHEY and CDR2 SVGAGI. Losses at the gene ends were 7 bases for V and 3 bases for J; bases not matched to a gene: 11. The CDR3 sequence is 15 residues long. CDR3 nucleotide sequence: TGTGCCAGCACTCCAGGGGGGACGACGGACACTGAAGCTTTCTTT. Translation: CASTPGGTTDTEAFF.

This chain joins TRBV7-2 and TRBJ2-3, with D perhaps matching TRBD1 (5 bases). The CDR3 runs 16 residues. CDR1 is SGHTA and CDR2 is FQGNSA in the germline V gene. V was pared by 4 bases and J by 0 bases, with 14 bases between. The CDR3: CASSYPGYTSTDTQYF. The CDR3 coding sequence is TGTGCCAGCAGCTACCCAGGGTACACTAGCACAGATACGCAGTATTTT.

The chain is built from TRBV12-5 and TRBJ1-2; D is perhaps TRBD1 (5 bases). CDR3 length: 14 amino acids. Germline V gene data show CDR1 as LGHNT and CDR2 as FRNRAP. V lost 6 bases to trimming and J lost 4 bases, with 15 bases between them. CDR3 sequence reads: CASGLGGLTYGYTF. In DNA form, the CDR3 reads TGTGCTAGTGGCCTGGGGGGGTTGACCTATGGCTACACCTTC.

The chain is built from TRBV10-1 and TRBJ2-7; the D gene is possibly TRBD1 (5 bases). The germline V and J ends were trimmed by 4 bases and 0 bases, with 16 bases remaining between them. Germline assignment: CDR1 WNHNN and CDR2 SYGVQD (reference sequence). The CDR3 is 16 amino acids. In DNA form, the CDR3 reads TGCGCCAGCAGTGCAGGGTCGGGCCCGGTCTCCTACGAGCAGTACTTC. This translates into CASSAGSGPVSYEQYF.

The chain employs TRBV6-5 and TRBJ2-7; perhaps D is TRBD1 or TRBD2 (6 bases each). The CDR3 covers 14 residues. Trimming cost V 7 bases and J 5 bases, with 18 bases left between them. From germline, CDR1 is MNHEY and CDR2 SVGAGI. DNA of the CDR3: TGTGCCAGCACCCCCTGGGGGGCTTCCCACGAGCAGTACTTC. This codes for CASTPWGASHEQYF.

This chain uses TRBV18 with TRBJ1-1; possibly TRBD1 for D (6 bases). Between the trimmed V and J ends, which lost 2 bases and 1 base, there was a span of 14 bases. CDR3 length: 16 residues. Germline-derived CDR1 and CDR2 are KGHSH and LQKENI. The CDR3 DNA is TGTGCCAGCTCACCAAGGTTAGCAGGGGAGAACACTGAAGCTTTCTTT. It yields the protein CASSPRLAGENTEAFF.

This chain uses TRBV29-1 with TRBJ2-1; D tentatively reads TRBD1 or TRBD2 (5 bases each). Trimming left V 1 base short and J 7 bases short, with 26 bases between. Germline V lookup: CDR1 SQVTM, CDR2 ANQGSEA. There are 18 residues in the CDR3. CDR3 in amino acids: CSVEGHLGRASSGNEQFF. CDR3 nucleotides: TGCAGCGTTGAAGGCCATCTGGGGAGAGCCTCCTCAGGGAATGAGCAGTTCTTC.

The count of this clone is one. V and J are TRBV6-1 and TRBJ1-2; a weak D match, TRBD1 (5 bases). The CDR3 runs 16 residues. V was cut by 1 base and J by 8 bases, with 20 bases left in between. CDR1 and CDR2 from the germline V gene are MNHNS and SASEGT. The CDR3: CASSEGTDSSGGGYTF. CDR3 coding DNA: TGTGCCAGCAGTGAAGGGACTGACAGTTCTGGGGGGGGCTACACCTTC.

The chain recombines TRBV19 with TRBJ1-1, with D possibly matching TRBD1 (5 bases). This CDR3 spans 14 amino acids. Germline CDR1 and CDR2: LNHDA and SQIVND (reference sequence). V dropped 6 bases and J dropped 4 bases, with 15 bases sitting between them. CDR3 nucleotide sequence: TGTGCCAGTAGCCCGACGGGGCGGGTCACTGAAGCTTTCTTT. Translating gives CASSPTGRVTEAFF.

This chain links TRBV6-5 with TRBJ1-2; D unresolved. CDR3 length equals 14 residues. V was shortened by 0 bases and J by 4 bases, with 9 bases between the two germline ends. CDR1 is MNHEY, CDR2 SVGAGI, per germline. CDR3 nucleotide sequence: TGTGCCAGCAGTTACTCGTCAGGCTTCTATGGCTACACCTTC. Its protein product is CASSYSSGFYGYTF.

The V gene is TRBV5-1, the J gene TRBJ1-5, with 9 bases identical to TRBD1. Germline V CDR1 and CDR2: SGHRS, YFSETQ. The CDR3 is 14 amino acids. V shed 0 bases and J 5 bases; nucleotides not matched to a gene: 0. The DNA for the CDR3 is TGCGCCAGCAGCTTGGGGACAGGGGATCAGCCCCAGCATTTT. Translated: CASSLGTGDQPQHF.

V is TRBV6-4 and J is TRBJ1-1; TRBD1 is a possible D gene (6 bases). CDR3 length: 16 amino acids. Trimming took 2 bases from V and 0 from J, leaving 13 bases between them. CDR1 is MRHNA and CDR2 is SNTAGT in the germline V gene. The CDR3 nucleotides are TGTGCCAGCAGTGACACCGAACAGGGATTGAACACTGAAGCTTTCTTT. This sequence encodes CASSDTEQGLNTEAFF.

The chain has TRBV7-2 and TRBJ2-3; D is possibly TRBD1 (6 bases). CDR1 is SGHTA, CDR2 FQGNSA, per germline. The CDR3 covers 13 residues. The V and J ends lost 5 bases and 11 bases respectively, with 17 bases between them. This chain's CDR3 is CASSATGIDLQYF. The CDR3 bases are TGTGCCAGCAGCGCGACAGGTATCGACCTGCAGTATTTT.

This chain connects TRBV30 to TRBJ2-3, with 8 bases fitting TRBD2. The V gene end was trimmed by 3 bases and the J gene end by 6 bases; junction bases not matched to a gene: 2. CDR3 length: 12 residues. Germline lookup yields CDR1 GTSNPN and CDR2 SVGIG (reference sequence). The DNA of the CDR3 is TGTGCCTGGAGCCTAGCGGGCGATACGCAGTATTTT. It encodes CAWSLAGDTQYF.

V usage is TRBV5-5 and J usage is TRBJ2-2, with D uncertain. Germline CDR1 SGHKS, CDR2 YYEKEE (reference sequence). V dropped 1 base and J dropped 1 base, with 8 bases sitting between them. The length of the CDR3 is 15 residues. CDR3 sequence: CASSLSNRNTGELFF. For the CDR3, the DNA is TGTGCCAGCAGCTTGTCTAACAGGAACACCGGGGAGCTGTTTTTT.

The chain is built from TRBV6-1 and TRBJ2-3; 10 nucleotides line up with TRBD2. Trimming at V came to 2 bases and at J to 1 base, leaving 3 bases not matched to a gene. Germline CDR1 is MNHNS and CDR2 is SASEGT. The CDR3 sequence is 16 residues long. CDR3 bases: TGTGCCAGCAGTGAACTAGCGGGGGCGGGCACAGATACGCAGTATTTT. It codes for CASSELAGAGTDTQYF.